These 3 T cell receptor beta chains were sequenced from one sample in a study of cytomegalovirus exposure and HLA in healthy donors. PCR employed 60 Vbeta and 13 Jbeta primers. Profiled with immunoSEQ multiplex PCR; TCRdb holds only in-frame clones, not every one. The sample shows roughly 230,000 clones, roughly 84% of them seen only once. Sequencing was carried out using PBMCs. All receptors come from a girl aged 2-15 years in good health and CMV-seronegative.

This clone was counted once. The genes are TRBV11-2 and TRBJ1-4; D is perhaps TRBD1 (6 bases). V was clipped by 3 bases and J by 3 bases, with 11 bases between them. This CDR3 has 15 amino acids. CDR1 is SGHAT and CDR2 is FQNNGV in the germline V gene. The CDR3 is CASSFKGQSNEKLFF. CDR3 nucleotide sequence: TGTGCCAGCAGCTTTAAAGGACAGTCTAATGAAAAACTGTTTTTT. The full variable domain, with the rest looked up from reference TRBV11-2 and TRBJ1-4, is EAGVAQSPRYKIIEKRQSVAFWCNPISGHATLYWYQQILGQGPKLLIQFQNNGVVDDSQLPKDRFSAERLKGVDSTLKIQPAKLEDSAVYLCASSFKGQSNEKLFFGSGTQLSVL.

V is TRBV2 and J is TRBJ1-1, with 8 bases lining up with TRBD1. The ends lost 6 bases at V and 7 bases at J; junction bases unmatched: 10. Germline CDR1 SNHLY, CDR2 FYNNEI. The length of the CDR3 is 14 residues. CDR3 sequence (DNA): TGTGCCAGCAGGCTTCAGGGGGCCCCACTTGAAGCTTTCTTT. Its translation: CASRLQGAPLEAFF.

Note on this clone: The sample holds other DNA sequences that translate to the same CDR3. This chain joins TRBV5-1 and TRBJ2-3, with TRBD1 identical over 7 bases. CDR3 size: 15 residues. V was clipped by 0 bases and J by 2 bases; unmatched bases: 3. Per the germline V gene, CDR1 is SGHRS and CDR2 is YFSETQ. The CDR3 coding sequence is TGCGCCAGCAGCTTGGAGGGGGCCATCACAGATACGCAGTATTTT. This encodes CASSLEGAITDTQYF.